This TCR beta chain stems from a study of blood T cell repertoires in COVID-19. Overall study: The United States, Italy and Spain were the sources of the acute and convalescent COVID-19 samples. PBMCs, B-cell-depleted T cells, or T cells were the source of the cDNA or gDNA that made up the material.

This CDR3 contains 15 residues. V was trimmed by 5 bases and J by 0 bases, leaving 8 bases between them. In germline, CDR1 is MNHEY, CDR2 SVGEGT. As processed by the authors: Scientists estimated how many nucleated cells there were by amplifying reference gene primers. Using immunoSEQ multiplex PCR, the repertoire was profiled, and TCRdb retains in-frame clones only, with some absent. Clone size and the V and J calls come from that table; the DNA yielded D and trimming. The sample carries 120,000 to 150,000 clones, over 80% recorded once. The TCR sequence derives from a man aged 50-60 years who had recovered from COVID-19. The sequencing input was peripheral blood. V gene TRBV6-2 or TRBV6-3 combines with J gene TRBJ2-6; no firm D call. As DNA, the CDR3 is TGTGCCAGCAGTAAAGCCCCCTCTGGGGCCAACGTCCTGACTTTC. It yields the protein CASSKAPSGANVLTF.